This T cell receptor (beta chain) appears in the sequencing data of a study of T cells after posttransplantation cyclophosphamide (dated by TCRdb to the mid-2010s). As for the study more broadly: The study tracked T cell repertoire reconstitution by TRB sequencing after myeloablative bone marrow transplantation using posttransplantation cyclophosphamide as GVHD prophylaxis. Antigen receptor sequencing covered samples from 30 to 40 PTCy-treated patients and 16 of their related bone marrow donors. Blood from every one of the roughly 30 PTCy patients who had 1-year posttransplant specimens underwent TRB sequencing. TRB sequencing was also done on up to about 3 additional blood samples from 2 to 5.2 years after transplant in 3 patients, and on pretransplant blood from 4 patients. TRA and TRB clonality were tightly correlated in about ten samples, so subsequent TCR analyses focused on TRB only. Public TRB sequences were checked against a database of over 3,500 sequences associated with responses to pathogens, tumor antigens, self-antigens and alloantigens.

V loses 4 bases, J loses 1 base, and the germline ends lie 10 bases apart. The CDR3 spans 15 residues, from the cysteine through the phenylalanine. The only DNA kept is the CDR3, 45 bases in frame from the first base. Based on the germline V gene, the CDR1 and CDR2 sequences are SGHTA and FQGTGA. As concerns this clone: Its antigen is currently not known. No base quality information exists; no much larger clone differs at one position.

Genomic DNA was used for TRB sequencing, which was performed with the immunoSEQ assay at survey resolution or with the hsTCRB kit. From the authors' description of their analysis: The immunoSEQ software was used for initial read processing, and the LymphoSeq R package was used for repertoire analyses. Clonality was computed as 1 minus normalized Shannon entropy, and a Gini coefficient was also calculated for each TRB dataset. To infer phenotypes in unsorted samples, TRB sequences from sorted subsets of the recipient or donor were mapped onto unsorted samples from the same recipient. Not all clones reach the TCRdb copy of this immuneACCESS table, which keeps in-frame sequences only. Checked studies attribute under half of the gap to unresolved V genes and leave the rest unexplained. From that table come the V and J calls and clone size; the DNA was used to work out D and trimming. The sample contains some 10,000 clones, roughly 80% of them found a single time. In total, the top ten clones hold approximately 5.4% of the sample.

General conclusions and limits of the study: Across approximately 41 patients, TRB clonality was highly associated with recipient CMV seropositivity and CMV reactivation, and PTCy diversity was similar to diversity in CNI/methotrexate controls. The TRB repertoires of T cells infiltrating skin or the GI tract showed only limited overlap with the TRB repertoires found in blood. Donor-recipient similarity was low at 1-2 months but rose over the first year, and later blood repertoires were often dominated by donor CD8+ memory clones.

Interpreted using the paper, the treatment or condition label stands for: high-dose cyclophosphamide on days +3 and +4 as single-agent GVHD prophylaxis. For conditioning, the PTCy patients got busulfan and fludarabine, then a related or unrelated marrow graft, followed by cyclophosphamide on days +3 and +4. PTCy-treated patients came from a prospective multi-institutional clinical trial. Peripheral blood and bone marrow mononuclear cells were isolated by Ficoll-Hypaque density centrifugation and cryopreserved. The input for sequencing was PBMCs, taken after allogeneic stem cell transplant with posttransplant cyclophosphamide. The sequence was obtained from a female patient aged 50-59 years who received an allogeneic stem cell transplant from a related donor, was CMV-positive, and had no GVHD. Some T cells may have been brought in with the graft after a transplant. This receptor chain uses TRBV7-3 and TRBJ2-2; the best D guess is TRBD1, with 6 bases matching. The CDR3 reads CASSSETGNTGELFF. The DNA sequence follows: TGTGCCAGCAGCTCAGAGACAGGGAACACCGGGGAGCTGTTTTTT.